Detailed here is one T cell receptor (beta chain). The data stem from a study of T cells in pancreatic ductal adenocarcinoma. Surgery without prior neoadjuvant therapy was the treatment of the selected pancreatic ductal adenocarcinoma patients. The CDR3 contains 15 residues. Trimming removed 3 bases from V and 3 bases from J; junction bases left unmatched: 5. The germline V gene has CDR1 SGDLS and CDR2 YYNGEE. The data were produced by immunoSEQ multiplex PCR, yet TCRdb's version contains in-frame clones alone and is incomplete. The sample consists of about 100,000 clones, 90% to 95% of them appearing once.

V is TRBV9 and J is TRBJ2-2; 7 bases are shared with TRBD2. Sequenced input: PBMCs. The clonotype originates from a human donor with pancreatic ductal adenocarcinoma. In DNA, the CDR3 is TGTGCCAGCAGCGGGCGGGAGCGGGACACCGGGGAGCTGTTTTTT. Translated, it gives CASSGRERDTGELFF. Full variable domain (remainder filled in from reference TRBV9 and TRBJ2-2): DSGVTQTPKHLITATGQRVTLRCSPRSGDLSVYWYQQSLDQGLQFLIQYYNGEERAKGNILERFSAQQFPDLHSELNLSSLELGDSALYFCASSGRERDTGELFFGEGSRLTVL.